The clone carrying this T cell receptor beta chain was seen just once. The junction departs from germline at one end; a sequencing error may be responsible. The CDR3 length is 11 residues. CDR1 is SQVTM, CDR2 ANQGSEA, per germline. The assay was immunoSEQ multiplex PCR, and TCRdb's table has in-frame clones only and misses some. Here the sample spans tens of thousands of clones, roughly nine tenths being singletons. This record belongs to a study of control samples from healthy donors and cancer patients. This receptor was identified in a woman aged 45-60 years with colorectal cancer. V gene TRBV29-1 combines with J gene TRBJ1-1; D unclear. The sequenced sample was PBMCs. In DNA form, the CDR3 reads TGTTCGGGGATTGAGAACACTGAAGCTTTCTTT. This codes for CSGIENTEAFF.